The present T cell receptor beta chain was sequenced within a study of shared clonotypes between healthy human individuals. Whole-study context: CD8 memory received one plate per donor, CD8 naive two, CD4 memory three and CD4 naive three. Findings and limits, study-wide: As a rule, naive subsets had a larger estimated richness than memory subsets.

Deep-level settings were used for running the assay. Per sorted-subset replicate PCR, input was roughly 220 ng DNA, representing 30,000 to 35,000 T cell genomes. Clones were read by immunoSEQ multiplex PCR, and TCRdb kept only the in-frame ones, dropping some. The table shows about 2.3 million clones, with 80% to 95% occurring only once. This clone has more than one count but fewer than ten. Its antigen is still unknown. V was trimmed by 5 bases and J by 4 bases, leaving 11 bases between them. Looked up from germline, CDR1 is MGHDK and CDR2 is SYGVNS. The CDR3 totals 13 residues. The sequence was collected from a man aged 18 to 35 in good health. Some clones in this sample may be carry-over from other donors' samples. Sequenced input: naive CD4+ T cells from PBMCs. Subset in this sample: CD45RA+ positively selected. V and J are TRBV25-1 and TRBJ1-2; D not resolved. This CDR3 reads CASSPDGGYGYTF. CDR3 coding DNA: TGTGCCAGCAGTCCGGACGGAGGCTATGGCTACACCTTC.